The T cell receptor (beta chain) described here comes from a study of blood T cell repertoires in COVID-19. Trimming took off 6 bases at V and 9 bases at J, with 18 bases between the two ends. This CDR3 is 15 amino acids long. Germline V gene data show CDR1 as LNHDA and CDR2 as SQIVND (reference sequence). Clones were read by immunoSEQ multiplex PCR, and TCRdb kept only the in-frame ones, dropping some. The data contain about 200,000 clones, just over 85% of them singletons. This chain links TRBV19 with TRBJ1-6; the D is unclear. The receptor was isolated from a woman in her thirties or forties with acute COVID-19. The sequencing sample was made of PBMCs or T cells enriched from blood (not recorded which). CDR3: CASRAPGPVASPLHF. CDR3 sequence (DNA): TGTGCCAGTAGGGCTCCGGGTCCGGTCGCTTCACCCCTCCACTTT.